This passage covers 5 T cell receptor beta chains from one sample sequenced in a study of tumor-infiltrating lymphocytes in primary liver carcinoma. RNA was extracted from whole blood without cell sorting, alongside germline DNA. Making TCR beta cDNA involved around 540 ng total RNA and a constant-region primer. What produced the TCR beta libraries was three nested multiplex PCR rounds using slightly modified ARM-PCR. It was with TRBV1-TRBV30 forward primers and a C-beta reverse primer that the first two PCR rounds were run, at around 11 cycles each. TCRdb redid the calling of the multiplex PCR reads with MiXCR, one entry per CDR3 protein. The sample lists 190,000 or so distinct CDR3 sequences, less than 65% seen once, with under 7.5% in the top ten. The specimen was peripheral blood. All receptors derive from a woman in her sixties with primary liver carcinoma and hepatitis B virus infection.

This clonotype was observed many times. The chain employs TRBV6-2 or TRBV6-3 and TRBJ2-7; TRBD2 agrees at 7 bases. From germline, CDR1 is MNHEY and CDR2 SVGEGT. The V segment lost 0 bases and the J segment 7 bases; nucleotides outside the gene matches: 15. The CDR3 loop spans 17 amino acids. CDR3 nucleotide sequence: TGTGCCAGCAGTTACTCGCCTGGGGCTAGCGGAGTAGAGGAGCAGTACTTC. This codes for CASSYSPGASGVEEQYF.

The rearrangement uses TRBV11-2 and TRBJ2-7; D may be TRBD2 (6 bases). CDR1 and CDR2 (germline): SGHAT, FQNNGV. Between the trimmed V and J ends, which lost 5 bases and 0 bases, there was a span of 11 bases. This CDR3 has 14 amino acids. The DNA of the CDR3 is TGTGCCAGCAGCCCGGCCGGGGGCTCCTACGAGCAGTACTTC. Translated: CASSPAGGSYEQYF.

In its sample, this clonotype was seen many times. The chain recombines TRBV6-6 with TRBJ1-2; a weak D match, TRBD1 (5 bases). The CDR3 loop spans 14 amino acids. The germline CDR1 and CDR2 sequences are MNHNY and SVGAGI (reference sequence). Trimming pared 0 bases from V and 3 bases from J, leaving 8 bases between. As DNA, the CDR3 is TGTGCCAGCAGTTACTCGTGGGGGGACTATGGCTACACCTTC. It encodes CASSYSWGDYGYTF.

There are many counts of this clonotype. The genes are TRBV12-3 or TRBV12-4 and TRBJ2-7, with 11 bases aligning to TRBD1. The CDR3 length is 15 residues. V lost 4 bases and J lost 4; bases outside the gene matches: 6. CDR3 sequence reads: CASSSFGTGGYEQYF. The CDR3 DNA sequence: TGTGCCAGCAGTTCCTTCGGGACAGGGGGATACGAGCAGTACTTC.

Remarks on this clonotype: The junction does not match germline at one end; this may be a read error. The chain uses TRBV25-1 and TRBJ1-1; TRBD1 aligns across 8 bases. The CDR3 runs 15 residues. CDR1 and CDR2 (germline): MGHDK, SYGVNS. Here the CDR3 DNA reads TGTGCCGGCAGTGAATGGGACAGGTGTGCCACTGAAGCTTTCTTT. This codes for CAGSEWDRCATEAFF. Filled out from reference TRBV25-1 and TRBJ1-1, the complete variable domain reads EADIYQTPRYLVIGTGKKITLECSQTMGHDKMYWYQQDPGMELHLIHYSYGVNSTEKGDLSSESTVSRIRTEHFPLTLESARPSHTSQYLCAGSEWDRCATEAFFGQGTRLTVV.